This T cell receptor beta chain was identified in a study of blood T cell repertoires in COVID-19. About the research overall: Italy, Spain and the United States were the sources of the convalescent and acute COVID-19 samples. The analysed material was cDNA or gDNA that came from T cells, B-cell-depleted T cells, or PBMCs.

CDR3 length: 14 amino acids. V lost 5 bases to trimming and J lost 4 bases, with 14 bases between them. From germline, CDR1 is SGHTA and CDR2 FQGNSA. Authors' methods: Reference gene primer amplification gave estimated nucleated cell counts. Using immunoSEQ multiplex PCR, the repertoire was profiled, and TCRdb retains in-frame clones only, with some absent. V and J calls and clone size follow that table, whereas D and trimming were derived from the DNA. The repertoire has over 100,000 clones, around 90% of them found once; the top ten carry 1.1%. This clonotype was sampled from a human donor in a cohort sampled during active COVID-19. Sequenced sample: peripheral blood. The V and J genes are TRBV7-2 and TRBJ1-1; D possibly corresponds to TRBD1 (6 bases). For the CDR3, the DNA is TGTGCCAGCAGCGGTGGGGGCTGGGGCACTGAAGCTTTCTTT. It specifies CASSGGGWGTEAFF.